The TCR beta chain under discussion was sequenced for a study of blood T cells in healthy people across ages. In the study overall: In model experiments, template switching was able to capture about one barcoded beta molecule for every two T cells that were present.

Study-wide results and caveats: A strong correlation was seen between TCR beta diversity and naive T cell percentage.

Germline V gives CDR1 SEHNR, CDR2 FQNEAQ (reference sequence). Trimming removed 8 bases from V and 7 bases from J, with 14 bases in between. This CDR3 is built from 12 residues. About this clonotype itself: As yet, its antigen is unknown.

The study drew donors from healthy Caucasian individuals in Russia aged about 6 to 90. Using a J-beta primer mix together with a sample-barcoded 5' primer, a second PCR was run for roughly 6 to 12 cycles. TCRdb itself ran the 5' RACE reads through MiXCR, one entry per CDR3 protein. This sample carries about 1,400,000 distinct CDR3 sequences, around 59% of them seen once, and the ten largest clones take 6.5% to 8%. The chain employs TRBV7-9 and TRBJ2-5; D remains unclear. This receptor was taken from a man in his late teens or twenties in good health. Sequenced material: blood. The CDR3 sequence is CASAPKVGTQYF. CDR3 DNA sequence: TGTGCCAGCGCCCCAAAAGTGGGGACCCAGTACTTC. The full variable domain, its missing parts supplied by reference TRBV7-9 and TRBJ2-5, is DTGVSQNPRHKITKRGQNVTFRCDPISEHNRLYWYRQTLGQGPEFLTYFQNEAQLEKSRLLSDRFSAERPKGSFSTLEIQRTEQGDSAMYLCASAPKVGTQYFGPGTRLLVL.